The entry below gives a single TCR beta chain sequence along with its context. The data belong to a study of technical replicates of blood from a few donors. Here immunoSEQ multiplex PCR was the method, and the copy in TCRdb shows in-frame clones only, minus some. The data contain 75,000 to 95,000 clones, approximately 90% of them singletons. V was clipped by 7 bases and J by 3 bases; unmatched bases: 16. Germline CDR1 and CDR2: LNHDA and SQIVND (reference sequence). This CDR3 spans 19 amino acids. The source of this sequence is a human donor in good health. Sequenced input: T cells isolated from PBMCs. This chain joins TRBV19 and TRBJ2-1; 12 bases match TRBD2. The CDR3 DNA is TGTGCCAGTACCCCAGGAACCGGGGGACTAGCGGGTGTCTACAATGAGCAGTTCTTC. The encoded protein is CASTPGTGGLAGVYNEQFF.